These 27 T cell receptor beta chains were all obtained from the same sample, sequenced in a study of shared clonotypes between healthy human individuals. Assay: immunoSEQ multiplex PCR; the TCRdb copy retains only in-frame clones and omits some. Of around 1.9 million clones listed, 85% to 95% were seen once; the top ten hold 1.5% to 2%. CD8 cells regarded as naive lacked CD45RO, were positively chosen for CCR7, and omitted terminally differentiated effector memory CD45RA+ cells. The sequenced sample was naive CD8+ T cells from PBMCs. The receptors stem from a man younger than 35 in good health. Some clones in this sample may be carry-over from other donors' samples.

The V and J genes are TRBV19 and TRBJ2-2; D perhaps matches TRBD2 (5 bases). The CDR3 has 15 amino acids. With 7 bases removed from V and 3 bases from J, the gap between germline ends came to 15 bases. The germline V gene encodes CDR1 LNHDA and CDR2 SQIVND (reference sequence). This CDR3 reads CASMAGPDHTGELFF. The CDR3 DNA reads TGTGCCAGTATGGCGGGTCCAGACCACACCGGGGAGCTGTTTTTT.

Notes on this clone: Other DNA sequences from this sample encode an identical CDR3 as well. The chain is built from TRBV27 and TRBJ2-3; D gene uncertain. The germline V gene has CDR1 MNHEY and CDR2 SMNVEV (reference sequence). This CDR3 region has 13 residues. V lost 2 bases and J lost 1, with 4 bases in between. The CDR3 DNA is TGTGCCAGCAGTTTAGTGGGCACAGATACGCAGTATTTT. It is translated as CASSLVGTDTQYF.

The chain joins TRBV5-6 to TRBJ2-7; D possibly corresponds to TRBD2 (6 bases). The V end lost 2 bases, the J end lost 2 bases, and 8 bases lay between the germline ends. Per germline, CDR1 SGHDT and CDR2 YYEEEE. The CDR3 length is 13 residues. The CDR3 here is CASSFGEAYEQYF. In DNA, the CDR3 is TGTGCCAGCAGCTTCGGGGAGGCCTACGAGCAGTACTTC.

The CDR3 region has the DNA TGTGCCAGCAGCTTAGGAGGGGAGGGGGAATACGGTGGCTACACCTTC. It translates to CASSLGGEGEYGGYTF. The V call is TRBV11-2, the J call TRBJ1-2, with D possibly matching TRBD1 (6 bases). Germline V gives CDR1 SGHAT, CDR2 FQNNGV. Trimming removed 1 base at V and 7 bases at J, with 19 bases between. The CDR3 loop spans 16 amino acids.

In this sample, this clone turned up once. The chain employs TRBV7-3 and TRBJ2-7; a weak D match, TRBD2 (5 bases). Trimming left V 1 base short and J 7 bases short, with 11 bases between. The CDR3 is 13 residues long. The germline V gene encodes CDR1 SGHTA and CDR2 FQGTGA. The CDR3: CASSLILAGEQYF. CDR3 in DNA: TGTGCCAGCAGCTTAATCCTAGCTGGTGAGCAGTACTTC. The full variable domain, with the rest looked up from reference TRBV7-3 and TRBJ2-7, is GAGVSQTPSNKVTEKGKYVELRCDPISGHTALYWYRQSLGQGPEFLIYFQGTGAADDSGLPNDRFFAVRPEGSVSTLKIQRTERGDSAVYLCASSLILAGEQYFGPGTRLTVT.

The chain has TRBV5-1 and TRBJ1-1, with D unclear. The CDR3 contains 15 residues. Germline CDR1 and CDR2: SGHRS and YFSETQ. The ends were cut back, 0 bases at V and 5 bases at J, with 14 bases in the middle. As DNA, the CDR3 is TGCGCCAGCAGCTTGGAGACCTGGTGGGAGACTGAAGCTTTCTTT. It is translated as CASSLETWWETEAFF.

The chain uses TRBV28 and TRBJ1-2; D unresolved. Germline V gives CDR1 MDHEN, CDR2 SYDVKM. The CDR3 loop spans 14 amino acids. Trimming removed 6 bases from V and 6 bases from J, with 17 bases in between. CDR3 in DNA: TGTGCCAGCAGACCGTCGGTGGATGGCGATGGCTACACCTTC. Residues: CASRPSVDGDGYTF.

This clone was detected once. This chain connects TRBV19 to TRBJ2-1; TRBD2 matches at 10 bases. Germline CDR1 reads LNHDA; CDR2 reads SQIVND (reference sequence). The CDR3 sequence is 16 residues long. V lost 4 bases, J lost 1 base, and 4 bases stayed unmatched. CDR3 protein: CASSSRAGGSYNEQFF. The CDR3 region has the DNA TGTGCCAGTAGTAGTCGAGCGGGAGGGTCCTACAATGAGCAGTTCTTC.

CDR3 region: CASSLDRGHEQYF. The CDR3 region has the DNA TGTGCCAGCAGCTTAGACAGGGGCCACGAGCAGTACTTC. V is TRBV7-6 and J is TRBJ2-7, with TRBD1 identical over 7 bases. V shed 1 base, J shed 5 bases, and the junction held 2 bases outside the gene matches. CDR1 and CDR2 (germline): SGHVS, FNYEAQ. This CDR3 comprises 13 residues.

The chain has TRBV2 and TRBJ2-3; TRBD1 aligns across 11 bases. Germline lookup yields CDR1 SNHLY and CDR2 FYNNEI. V was clipped by 8 bases and J by 3 bases; unmatched bases: 7. This CDR3 is built from 15 residues. CDR3 nucleotide sequence: TGTGCCAGCCGTGCGGGACAGGGGGGGACAGATACGCAGTATTTT. It encodes CASRAGQGGTDTQYF.

This clone has just one count. This chain uses TRBV29-1 with TRBJ1-1; D is perhaps TRBD1 (6 bases). Per germline, CDR1 SQVTM and CDR2 ANQGSEA. Trimming stripped 7 bases from V and 0 bases from J, with 12 bases between. The CDR3 runs 13 residues. CDR3 residues: CSARGGMNTEAFF. CDR3 DNA: TGCAGCGCTCGCGGGGGCATGAACACTGAAGCTTTCTTT.

With regard to this clone: The identical CDR3 is also encoded by other nucleotide sequences in the sample. The gene calls are TRBV19 and TRBJ1-1; a possible D gene is TRBD1 (5 bases). The CDR3 extends over 13 amino acids. V was trimmed by 3 bases and J by 1 base, leaving 6 bases between them. The germline gives CDR1 LNHDA, CDR2 SQIVND (reference sequence). The CDR3 reads CASSIGTNTEAFF. CDR3 DNA: TGTGCCAGTAGTATTGGGACGAACACTGAAGCTTTCTTT.

The CDR3 loop reads CASSLPPGSGRQNEQFF. As DNA, the CDR3 is TGTGCCAGCAGCTTACCCCCAGGGAGCGGGAGACAGAATGAGCAGTTCTTC. The genes are TRBV7-3 and TRBJ2-1; 8 bases map to TRBD2. This CDR3 spans 17 amino acids. Germline CDR1 SGHTA, CDR2 FQGTGA. The trim removed 2 bases at V and 7 bases at J, leaving 13 bases unmatched.

The chain is built from TRBV27 and TRBJ2-5; 7 bases align to TRBD1. From germline, CDR1 is MNHEY and CDR2 SMNVEV (reference sequence). Trimming at V came to 8 bases and at J to 2 bases, leaving 11 bases not matched to a gene. This CDR3 is built from 15 residues. The CDR3 is CASQYPNRGQETQYF. CDR3 nucleotides: TGTGCCAGCCAATATCCGAACAGGGGACAAGAGACCCAGTACTTC.

This clone was found a few times. This chain links TRBV19 with TRBJ1-1, with D unclear. The CDR3 contains 13 residues. Trimming took off 1 base at V and 5 bases at J, with 8 bases between the two ends. Germline assignment: CDR1 LNHDA and CDR2 SQIVND (reference sequence). The CDR3 here is CASSIAVGTEAFF. CDR3 DNA: TGTGCCAGTAGTATAGCCGTTGGAACTGAAGCTTTCTTT.

This chain uses TRBV30 with TRBJ2-1, with D perhaps TRBD2 (6 bases). V lost 4 bases and J 4 bases, leaving 11 bases between the germline ends. CDR1 and CDR2 (germline): GTSNPN, SVGIG (reference sequence). The length of the CDR3 is 13 residues. The CDR3 region is CAWTGTGYNEQFF. The CDR3 nucleotides are TGTGCCTGGACCGGGACTGGTTACAATGAGCAGTTCTTC.

The genes are TRBV7-9 and TRBJ2-1, with 12 bases aligning to TRBD1. CDR3 size: 17 residues. The junction had 10 bases not matched to a gene; V was cut back by 0 bases and J by 10 bases. The germline CDR1 and CDR2 sequences are SEHNR and FQNEAQ (reference sequence). The CDR3 loop reads CASSLARGQGALGEQFF. DNA for the CDR3: TGTGCCAGCAGCTTAGCCCGGGGACAGGGGGCTCTAGGGGAGCAGTTCTTC.

The gene calls are TRBV28 and TRBJ1-1; the match to TRBD1 covers 7 bases. Germline-derived CDR1 and CDR2 are MDHEN and SYDVKM. The CDR3 length is 14 residues. The ends lost 4 bases at V and 8 bases at J; junction bases unmatched: 10. The CDR3 region has the DNA TGTGCCAGCAGTTCCTCGGAGGACAGGTTAGAAGCTTTCTTT. It codes for CASSSSEDRLEAFF.

V and J are TRBV29-1 and TRBJ1-1, with D uncertain. CDR3 length: 10 residues. Germline values: CDR1 SQVTM, CDR2 ANQGSEA. V gave up 8 bases and J gave up 6 bases, with 10 bases separating them. CDR3 in DNA: TGCAGCTCATCGGCTTCTGAAGCTTTCTTT. Amino acid sequence: CSSSASEAFF.

The CDR3 nucleotides read TGTGCCAGCAGCTTTCAGGGCATGAACACTGAAGCTTTCTTT. As protein: CASSFQGMNTEAFF. This chain connects TRBV5-5 to TRBJ1-1, with D possibly TRBD1 on 5 matching bases. Germline values: CDR1 SGHKS, CDR2 YYEKEE (reference sequence). CDR3 size: 14 residues. V was trimmed by 2 bases and J by 0 bases, leaving 8 bases between them.

The rearrangement joins TRBV4-2 to TRBJ1-5, with D possibly TRBD1 on 6 matching bases. The CDR3 contains 18 residues. Trimming stripped 4 bases from V and 5 bases from J, with 24 bases between. Germline V CDR1 and CDR2: LGHNA, YNFKEQ. In DNA form, the CDR3 reads TGTGCCAGCAGCCGAGGGAGATCAGGGGAGGGGGTCGATCAGCCCCAGCATTTT. As protein: CASSRGRSGEGVDQPQHF.

This chain joins TRBV7-8 and TRBJ1-1; D unclear. Per germline, CDR1 SGHVS and CDR2 FQNEAQ. Trimming shortened V by 5 bases and J by 3 bases, and 13 bases separated the two germline ends. The CDR3 is 14 amino acids. The CDR3 here is CASSTTPLYTEAFF. The CDR3 bases are TGTGCCAGCAGCACCACACCCCTCTACACTGAAGCTTTCTTT. Combining the CDR3 with reference TRBV7-8 and TRBJ1-1 gives the whole variable domain GAGVSQSPRYKVAKRGQDVALRCDPISGHVSLFWYQQALGQGPEFLTYFQNEAQLDKSGLPSDRFFAERPEGSVSTLKIQRTQQEDSAVYLCASSTTPLYTEAFFGQGTRLTVV.

V and J are TRBV28 and TRBJ2-5; tentatively, D is TRBD1 (5 bases). This CDR3 is 14 amino acids long. V was clipped by 6 bases and J by 2 bases, with 13 bases between them. Germline V lookup: CDR1 MDHEN, CDR2 SYDVKM. This CDR3 is CASRSRARQETQYF. In nucleotides, the CDR3 is TGTGCCAGCAGATCCAGGGCACGGCAAGAGACCCAGTACTTC. The full variable domain, rest sourced from reference TRBV28 and TRBJ2-5, is DVKVTQSSRYLVKRTGEKVFLECVQDMDHENMFWYRQDPGLGLRLIYFSYDVKMKEKGDIPEGYSVSREKKERFSLILESASTNQTSMYLCASRSRARQETQYFGPGTRLLVL.

In its sample, this clone was seen once. This rearrangement joins TRBV9 to TRBJ2-2, with 8 bases lining up with TRBD2. CDR3 length equals 17 residues. From germline, CDR1 is SGDLS and CDR2 YYNGEE. V lost 0 bases, J lost 3 bases, and 7 bases stayed unmatched. DNA for the CDR3: TGTGCCAGCAGCGTAGATCAGGTAGCGGGATACACCGGGGAGCTGTTTTTT. This encodes CASSVDQVAGYTGELFF.

This sequence joins TRBV2 and TRBJ2-5; D gene ambiguous. This CDR3 contains 16 residues. Germline V gene data show CDR1 as SNHLY and CDR2 as FYNNEI. The V and J ends lost 7 bases and 0 bases respectively, with 18 bases between them. In DNA form, the CDR3 reads TGTGCCAGCAACCTCGTACGGACGAAGTACCAAGAGACCCAGTACTTC. Translated, it gives CASNLVRTKYQETQYF.

The chain couples TRBV5-1 to TRBJ2-1; 8 bases match TRBD2. The CDR3 has 12 amino acids. V dropped 4 bases and J dropped 15; count of bases not matched to a gene: 9. CDR1 and CDR2 (germline): SGHRS, YFSETQ. The CDR3 region is CASSPSGQDWFF. The CDR3 DNA follows: TGCGCCAGCAGCCCTAGCGGGCAGGATTGGTTCTTC.

The V call is TRBV7-2, the J call TRBJ2-7; unclear D gene. CDR3 length: 15 amino acids. Trimming removed 2 bases at V and 3 bases at J, with 14 bases between. CDR1 and CDR2 from the germline V gene are SGHTA and FQGNSA. The CDR3 region is CASSLLTTAHYEQYF. CDR3 nucleotides: TGTGCCAGCAGCTTACTGACCACCGCCCACTACGAGCAGTACTTC.